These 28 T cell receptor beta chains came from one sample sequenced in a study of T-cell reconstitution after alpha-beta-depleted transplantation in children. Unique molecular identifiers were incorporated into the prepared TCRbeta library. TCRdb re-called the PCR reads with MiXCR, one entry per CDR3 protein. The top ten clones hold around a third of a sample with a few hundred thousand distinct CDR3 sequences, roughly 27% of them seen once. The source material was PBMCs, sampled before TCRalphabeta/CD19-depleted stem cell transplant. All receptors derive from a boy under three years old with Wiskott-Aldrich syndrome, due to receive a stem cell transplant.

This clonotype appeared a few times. CDR3 amino acids: CASSLRGPENEQFF. The DNA for the CDR3 is TGCGCCAGCAGCTTGAGGGGGCCAGAGAATGAGCAGTTCTTC. The chain joins TRBV5-1 to TRBJ2-1, with 7 bases aligning to TRBD1. V shed 1 base, J shed 7 bases, and the junction held 5 bases outside the gene matches. The V gene's germline CDR1 is SGHRS and CDR2 YFSETQ. CDR3 length equals 14 residues.

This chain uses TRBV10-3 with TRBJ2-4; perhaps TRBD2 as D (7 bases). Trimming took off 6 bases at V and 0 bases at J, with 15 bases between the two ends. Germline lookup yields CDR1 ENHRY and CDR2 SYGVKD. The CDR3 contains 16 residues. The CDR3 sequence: CAISQRGGLAKNIQYF. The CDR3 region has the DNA TGTGCCATCAGCCAAAGGGGGGGCCTAGCCAAAAACATTCAGTACTTC.

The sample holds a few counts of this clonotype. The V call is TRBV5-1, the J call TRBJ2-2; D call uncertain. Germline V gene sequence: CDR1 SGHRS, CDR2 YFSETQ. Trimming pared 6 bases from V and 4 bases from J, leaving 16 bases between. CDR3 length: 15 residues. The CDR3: CASKVVSSGTGELFF. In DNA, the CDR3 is TGCGCCAGCAAGGTAGTCTCGTCGGGCACCGGGGAGCTGTTTTTT.

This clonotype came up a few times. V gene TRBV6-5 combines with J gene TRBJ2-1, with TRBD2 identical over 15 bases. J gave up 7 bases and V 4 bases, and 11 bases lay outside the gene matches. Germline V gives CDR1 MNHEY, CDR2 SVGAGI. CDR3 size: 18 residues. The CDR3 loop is CASSSGLAGGMIGNEQFF. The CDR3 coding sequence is TGTGCCAGCAGTTCGGGACTAGCGGGAGGTATGATTGGGAATGAGCAGTTCTTC.

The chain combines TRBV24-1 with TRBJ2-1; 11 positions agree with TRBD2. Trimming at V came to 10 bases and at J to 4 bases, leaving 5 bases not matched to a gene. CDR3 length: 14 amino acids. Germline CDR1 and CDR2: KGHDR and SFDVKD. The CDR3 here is CATSGTSGYNEQFF. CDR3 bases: TGTGCCACTAGCGGGACTAGCGGTTACAATGAGCAGTTCTTC.

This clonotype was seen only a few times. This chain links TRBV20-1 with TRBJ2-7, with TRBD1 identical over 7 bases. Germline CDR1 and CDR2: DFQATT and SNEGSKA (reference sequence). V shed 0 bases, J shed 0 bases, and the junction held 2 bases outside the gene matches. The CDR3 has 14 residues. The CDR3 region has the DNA TGCAGTGCTAGAGAGACAGGGCTCTCCTACGAGCAGTACTTC. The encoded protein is CSARETGLSYEQYF.

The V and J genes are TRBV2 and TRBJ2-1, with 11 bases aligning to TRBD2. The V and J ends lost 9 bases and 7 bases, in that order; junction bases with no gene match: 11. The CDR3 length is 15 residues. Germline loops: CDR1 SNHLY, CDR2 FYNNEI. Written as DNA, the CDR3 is TGTGCCAGGGGATACCTTAGCGGGAGGGGAAATGAGCAGTTCTTC. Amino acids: CARGYLSGRGNEQFF.

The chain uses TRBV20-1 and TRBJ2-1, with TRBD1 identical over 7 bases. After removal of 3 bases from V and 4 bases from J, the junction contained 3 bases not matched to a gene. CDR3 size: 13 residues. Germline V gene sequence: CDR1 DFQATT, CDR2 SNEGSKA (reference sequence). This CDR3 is CSASPTGYNEQFF. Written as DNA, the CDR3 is TGCAGTGCTAGTCCGACAGGGTACAATGAGCAGTTCTTC.

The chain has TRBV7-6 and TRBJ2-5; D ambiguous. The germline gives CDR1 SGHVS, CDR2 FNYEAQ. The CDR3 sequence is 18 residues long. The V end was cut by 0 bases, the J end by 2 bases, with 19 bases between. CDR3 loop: CASSLAFLAYVGQETQYF. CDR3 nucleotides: TGTGCCAGCAGCTTAGCGTTTTTGGCTTACGTGGGGCAAGAGACCCAGTACTTC.

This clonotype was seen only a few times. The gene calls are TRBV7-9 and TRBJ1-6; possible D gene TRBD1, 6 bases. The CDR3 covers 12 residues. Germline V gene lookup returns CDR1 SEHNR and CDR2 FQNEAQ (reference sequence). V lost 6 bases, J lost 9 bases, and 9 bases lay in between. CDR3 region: CASSHRVSPLHF. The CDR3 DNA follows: TGTGCCAGCAGTCACAGGGTTTCACCCCTCCACTTT. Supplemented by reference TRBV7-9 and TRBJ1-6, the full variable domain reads DTGVSQNPRHKITKRGQNVTFRCDPISEHNRLYWYRQTLGQGPEFLTYFQNEAQLEKSRLLSDRFSAERPKGSFSTLEIQRTEQGDSAMYLCASSHRVSPLHFGNGTRLTVT.

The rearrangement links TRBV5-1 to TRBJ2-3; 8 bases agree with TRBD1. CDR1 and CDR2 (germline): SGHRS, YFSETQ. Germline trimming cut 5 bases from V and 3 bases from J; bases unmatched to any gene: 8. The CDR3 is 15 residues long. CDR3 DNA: TGCGCCAGCAGGGACAGGGAGGCACGAACAGATACGCAGTATTTT. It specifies CASRDREARTDTQYF.

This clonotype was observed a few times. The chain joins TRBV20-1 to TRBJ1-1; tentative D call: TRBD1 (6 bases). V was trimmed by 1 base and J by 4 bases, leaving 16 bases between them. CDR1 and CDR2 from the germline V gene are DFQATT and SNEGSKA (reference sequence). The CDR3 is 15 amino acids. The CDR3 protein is CSARVWGRFGTEAFF. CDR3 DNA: TGCAGTGCTAGAGTATGGGGGCGTTTTGGCACTGAAGCTTTCTTT.

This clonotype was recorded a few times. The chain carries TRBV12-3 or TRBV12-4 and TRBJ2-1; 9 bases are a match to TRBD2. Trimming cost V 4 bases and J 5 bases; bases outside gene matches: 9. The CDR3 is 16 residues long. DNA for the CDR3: TGTGCCAGCAGTTCCCGGACTAGCGTAAAAAACAATGAGCAGTTCTTC. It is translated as CASSSRTSVKNNEQFF.

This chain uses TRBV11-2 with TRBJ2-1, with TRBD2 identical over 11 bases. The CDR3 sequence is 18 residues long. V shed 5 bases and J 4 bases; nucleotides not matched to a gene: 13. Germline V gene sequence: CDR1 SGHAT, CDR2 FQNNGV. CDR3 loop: CASSPGPRLAGLYNEQFF. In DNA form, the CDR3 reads TGTGCCAGCAGCCCTGGACCTAGACTAGCGGGGTTATACAATGAGCAGTTCTTC.

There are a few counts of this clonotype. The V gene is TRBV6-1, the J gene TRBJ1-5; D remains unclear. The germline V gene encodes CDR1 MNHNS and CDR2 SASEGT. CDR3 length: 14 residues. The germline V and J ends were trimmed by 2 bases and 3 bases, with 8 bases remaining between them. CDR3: CASSERQLNQPQHF. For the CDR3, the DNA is TGTGCCAGCAGTGAACGACAACTCAATCAGCCCCAGCATTTT.

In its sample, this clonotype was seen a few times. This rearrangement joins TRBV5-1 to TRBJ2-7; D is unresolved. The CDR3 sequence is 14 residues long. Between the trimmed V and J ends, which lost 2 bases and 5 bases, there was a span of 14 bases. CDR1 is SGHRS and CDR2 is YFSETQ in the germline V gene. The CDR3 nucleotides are TGCGCCAGCAGCTTCCGGCTATTAAGCGACGAGCAGTACTTC. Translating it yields CASSFRLLSDEQYF.

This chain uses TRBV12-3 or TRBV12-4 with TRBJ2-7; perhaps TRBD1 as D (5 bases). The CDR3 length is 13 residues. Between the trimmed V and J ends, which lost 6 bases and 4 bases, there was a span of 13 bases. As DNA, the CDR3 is TGTGCCAGCAGAGTAAGGCAGGGTTACGAGCAGTACTTC. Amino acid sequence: CASRVRQGYEQYF.

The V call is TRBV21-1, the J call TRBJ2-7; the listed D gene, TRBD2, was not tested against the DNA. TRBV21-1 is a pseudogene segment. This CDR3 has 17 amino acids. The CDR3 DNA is TGTGCCAGCAGCAAAGGTCTAGCGGGAGGGCCTATCGGCGAGCAGTACTTC. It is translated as CASSKGLAGGPIGEQYF.

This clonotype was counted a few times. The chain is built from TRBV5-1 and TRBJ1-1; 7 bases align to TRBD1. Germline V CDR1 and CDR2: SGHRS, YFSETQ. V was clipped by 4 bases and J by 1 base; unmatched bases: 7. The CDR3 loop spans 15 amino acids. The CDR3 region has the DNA TGCGCCAGCAGCCTACAGGGGTTGGGGAACACTGAAGCTTTCTTT. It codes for CASSLQGLGNTEAFF.

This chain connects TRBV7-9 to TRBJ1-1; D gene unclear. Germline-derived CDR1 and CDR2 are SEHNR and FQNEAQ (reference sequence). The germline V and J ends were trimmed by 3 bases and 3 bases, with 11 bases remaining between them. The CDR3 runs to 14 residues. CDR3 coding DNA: TGTGCCAGCAGCTTCCAGGTTCAGGACACTGAAGCTTTCTTT. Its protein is CASSFQVQDTEAFF.

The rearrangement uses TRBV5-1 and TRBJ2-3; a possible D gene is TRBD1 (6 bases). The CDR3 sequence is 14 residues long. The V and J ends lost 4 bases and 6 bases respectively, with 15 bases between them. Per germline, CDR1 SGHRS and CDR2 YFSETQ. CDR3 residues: CASSPGDPTDTQYF. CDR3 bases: TGCGCCAGCAGCCCAGGGGACCCAACCGATACGCAGTATTTT.

The CDR3 reads CSASPLQGGSYNEQFF. The CDR3, as DNA: TGCAGTGCCAGTCCCCTACAGGGAGGGTCCTACAATGAGCAGTTCTTC. The chain links TRBV20-1 to TRBJ2-1, with a tentative D call TRBD2 (7 bases). V was trimmed by 6 bases and J by 1 base, leaving 19 bases between them. The CDR3 covers 16 residues. In germline, CDR1 is DFQATT, CDR2 SNEGSKA (reference sequence).

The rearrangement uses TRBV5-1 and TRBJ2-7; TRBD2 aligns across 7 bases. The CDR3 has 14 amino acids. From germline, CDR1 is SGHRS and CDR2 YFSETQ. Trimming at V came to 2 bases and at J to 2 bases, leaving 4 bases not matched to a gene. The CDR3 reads CASSFASGTYEQYF. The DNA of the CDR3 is TGCGCCAGCAGCTTCGCTAGCGGTACCTACGAGCAGTACTTC.

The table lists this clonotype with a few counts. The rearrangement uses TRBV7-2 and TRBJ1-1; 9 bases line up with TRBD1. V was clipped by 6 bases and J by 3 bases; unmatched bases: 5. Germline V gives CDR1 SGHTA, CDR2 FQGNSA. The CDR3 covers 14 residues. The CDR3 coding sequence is TGTGCCAGCAGTCAACAGGGGGCGCACACTGAAGCTTTCTTT. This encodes CASSQQGAHTEAFF.

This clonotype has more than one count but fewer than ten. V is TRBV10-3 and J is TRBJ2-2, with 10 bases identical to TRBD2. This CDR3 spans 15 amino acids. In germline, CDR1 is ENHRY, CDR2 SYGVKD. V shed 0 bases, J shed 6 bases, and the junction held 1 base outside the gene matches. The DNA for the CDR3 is TGTGCCATCAGTGAGTCCGGGACTAGCGCCGGGGAGCTGTTTTTT. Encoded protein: CAISESGTSAGELFF.

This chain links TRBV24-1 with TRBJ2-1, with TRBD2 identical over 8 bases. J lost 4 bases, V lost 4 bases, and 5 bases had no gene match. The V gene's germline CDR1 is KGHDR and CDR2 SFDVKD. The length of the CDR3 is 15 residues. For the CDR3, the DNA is TGTGCCACCAGTGACTCCGGGACTAGATACAATGAGCAGTTCTTC. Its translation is CATSDSGTRYNEQFF.

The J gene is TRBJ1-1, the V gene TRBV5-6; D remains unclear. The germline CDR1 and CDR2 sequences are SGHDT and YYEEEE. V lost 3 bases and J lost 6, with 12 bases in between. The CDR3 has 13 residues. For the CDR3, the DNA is TGTGCCAGCAGCTGGTATACTGGGGCTGAAGCTTTCTTT. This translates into CASSWYTGAEAFF.

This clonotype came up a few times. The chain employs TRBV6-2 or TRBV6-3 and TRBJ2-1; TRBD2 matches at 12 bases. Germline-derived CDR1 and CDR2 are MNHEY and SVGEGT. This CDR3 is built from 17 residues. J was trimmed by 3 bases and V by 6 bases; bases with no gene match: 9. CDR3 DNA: TGTGCCAGCAGCCCCGTGCGGGGACTAGCGGGCTACAATGAGCAGTTCTTC. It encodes CASSPVRGLAGYNEQFF.